This TCR beta chain was sequenced in a study of blood T cells in healthy people across ages. Russia was home to the donors, healthy Caucasian individuals aged about 6 to 90. Extraction yielded at least 6 micrograms of total RNA per sample. It was with a sample-barcoded 5' primer and a J-beta primer mix that a second PCR of roughly 7 to 12 cycles was run. TCRdb recomputed calls from the 5' RACE reads with MiXCR, one row per CDR3 protein. This table has 650,000 to 1,000,000 distinct CDR3 sequences, about 34% appearing once. The V gene end was trimmed by 2 bases and the J gene end by 10 bases; junction bases not matched to a gene: 16. Per the germline V gene, CDR1 is SGHKS and CDR2 is YYEKEE (reference sequence). The CDR3 covers 16 residues. This clonotype has just a few counts.

This TCR was recovered from a man between 18 and 35 years old in good health. J is TRBJ2-7 and V is TRBV5-5, with 9 bases lining up with TRBD1. Sequencing input: blood. CDR3 sequence: CASSLPGTGRRLVQYF. CDR3 DNA: TGTGCCAGCAGCTTACCCGGGACAGGGCGTAGGTTGGTCCAGTACTTC.